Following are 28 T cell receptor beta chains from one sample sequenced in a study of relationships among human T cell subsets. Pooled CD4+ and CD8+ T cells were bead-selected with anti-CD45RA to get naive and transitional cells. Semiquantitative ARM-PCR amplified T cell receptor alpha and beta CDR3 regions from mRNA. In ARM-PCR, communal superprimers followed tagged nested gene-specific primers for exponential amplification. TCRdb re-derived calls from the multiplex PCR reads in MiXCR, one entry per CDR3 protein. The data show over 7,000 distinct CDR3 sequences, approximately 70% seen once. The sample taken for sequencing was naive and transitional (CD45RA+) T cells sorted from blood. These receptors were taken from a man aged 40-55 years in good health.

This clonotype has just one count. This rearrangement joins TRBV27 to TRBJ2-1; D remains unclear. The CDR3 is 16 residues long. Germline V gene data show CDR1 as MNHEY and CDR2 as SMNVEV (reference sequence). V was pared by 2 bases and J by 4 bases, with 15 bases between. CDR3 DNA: TGTGCCAGCAGTTTAATTGTCGGCGGAGAGTACAATGAGCAGTTCTTC. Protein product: CASSLIVGGEYNEQFF.

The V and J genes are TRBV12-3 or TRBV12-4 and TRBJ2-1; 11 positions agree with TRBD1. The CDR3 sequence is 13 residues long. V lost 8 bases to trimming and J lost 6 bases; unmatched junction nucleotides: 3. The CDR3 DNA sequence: TGTGCCAGCGAGGGACAGGGGGGCAATGAGCAGTTCTTC. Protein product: CASEGQGGNEQFF.

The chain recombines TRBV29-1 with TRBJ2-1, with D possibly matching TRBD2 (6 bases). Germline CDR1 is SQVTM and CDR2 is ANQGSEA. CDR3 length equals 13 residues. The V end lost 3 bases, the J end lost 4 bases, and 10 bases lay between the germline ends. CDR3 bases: TGCAGCGTTGAGCGGGGCGGGTACAATGAGCAGTTCTTC. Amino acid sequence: CSVERGGYNEQFF.

CDR3 nucleotide sequence: TGTGCTAGTGGTTTGAAACAGGGGAGGACTGAAGCTTTCTTT. This encodes CASGLKQGRTEAFF. The chain employs TRBV12-5 and TRBJ1-1; 7 nucleotides align to TRBD1. Losses at the gene ends were 2 bases for V and 5 bases for J; bases not matched to a gene: 5. Germline assignment: CDR1 LGHNT and CDR2 FRNRAP. The CDR3 is made up of 14 amino acids.

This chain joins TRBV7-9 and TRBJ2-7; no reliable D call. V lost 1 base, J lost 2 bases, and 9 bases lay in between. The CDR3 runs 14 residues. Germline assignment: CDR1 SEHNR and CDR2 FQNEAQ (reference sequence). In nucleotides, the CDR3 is TGTGCCAGCAGCTTAGTACAGAGAGCCTACGAGCAGTACTTC. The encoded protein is CASSLVQRAYEQYF.

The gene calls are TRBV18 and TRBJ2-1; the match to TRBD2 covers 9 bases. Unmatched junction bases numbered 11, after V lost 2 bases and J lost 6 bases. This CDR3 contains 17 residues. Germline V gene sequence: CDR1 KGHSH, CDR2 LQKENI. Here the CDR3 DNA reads TGTGCCAGCTCACCAAAAACCGGGACTAGCAAACTCAATGAGCAGTTCTTC. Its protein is CASSPKTGTSKLNEQFF.

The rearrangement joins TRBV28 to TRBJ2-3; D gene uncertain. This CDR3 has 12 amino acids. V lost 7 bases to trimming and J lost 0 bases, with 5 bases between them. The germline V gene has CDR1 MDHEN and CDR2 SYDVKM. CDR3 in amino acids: CASTTSTDTQYF. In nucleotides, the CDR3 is TGTGCCAGCACGACCAGCACAGATACGCAGTATTTT.

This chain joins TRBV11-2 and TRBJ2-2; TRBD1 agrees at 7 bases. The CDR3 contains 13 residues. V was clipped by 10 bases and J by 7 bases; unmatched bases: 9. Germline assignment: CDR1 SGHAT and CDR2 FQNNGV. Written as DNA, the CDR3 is TGTGCCATCCCGGGACAGAAGGACGGGGAGCTGTTTTTT. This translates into CAIPGQKDGELFF.

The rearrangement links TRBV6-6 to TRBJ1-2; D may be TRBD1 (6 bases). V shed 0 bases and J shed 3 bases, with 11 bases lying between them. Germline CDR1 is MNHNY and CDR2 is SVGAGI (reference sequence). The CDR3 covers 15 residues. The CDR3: CASSYSPGVYYGYTF. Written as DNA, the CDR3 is TGTGCCAGCAGTTACTCCCCAGGGGTGTACTATGGCTACACCTTC.

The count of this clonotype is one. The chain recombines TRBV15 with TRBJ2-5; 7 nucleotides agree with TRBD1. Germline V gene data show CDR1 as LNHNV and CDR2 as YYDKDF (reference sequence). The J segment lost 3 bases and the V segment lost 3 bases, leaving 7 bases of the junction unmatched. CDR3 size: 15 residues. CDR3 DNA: TGTGCCACCAGCAGGCCGGGACAGATGAAAGAGACCCAGTACTTC. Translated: CATSRPGQMKETQYF.

The CDR3 here is CSAIQTGSPEAFF. The CDR3 coding sequence is TGCAGTGCTATTCAGACAGGGAGTCCTGAAGCTTTCTTT. The chain combines TRBV20-1 with TRBJ1-1, with 7 bases aligning to TRBD1. This CDR3 has 13 amino acids. Germline V gives CDR1 DFQATT, CDR2 SNEGSKA (reference sequence). V dropped 4 bases and J dropped 6; count of bases not matched to a gene: 8.

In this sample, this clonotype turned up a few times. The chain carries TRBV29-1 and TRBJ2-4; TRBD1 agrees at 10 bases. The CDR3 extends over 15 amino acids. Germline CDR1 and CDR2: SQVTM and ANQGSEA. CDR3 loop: CSTTGTGVAKNIQYF. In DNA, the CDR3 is TGCAGTACCACCGGGACAGGGGTAGCCAAAAACATTCAGTACTTC.

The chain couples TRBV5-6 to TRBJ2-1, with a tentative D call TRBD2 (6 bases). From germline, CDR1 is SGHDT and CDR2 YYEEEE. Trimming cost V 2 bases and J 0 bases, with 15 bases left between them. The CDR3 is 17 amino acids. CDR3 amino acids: CASSLGSLRGSYNEQFF. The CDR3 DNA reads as TGTGCCAGCAGCTTAGGGTCCTTGCGGGGCTCCTACAATGAGCAGTTCTTC.

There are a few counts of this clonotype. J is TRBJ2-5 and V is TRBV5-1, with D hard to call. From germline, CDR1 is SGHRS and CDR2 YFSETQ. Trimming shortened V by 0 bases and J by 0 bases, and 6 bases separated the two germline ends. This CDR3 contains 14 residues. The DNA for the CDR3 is TGCGCCAGCAGCTTGGAAGGGTACCAAGAGACCCAGTACTTC. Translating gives CASSLEGYQETQYF.

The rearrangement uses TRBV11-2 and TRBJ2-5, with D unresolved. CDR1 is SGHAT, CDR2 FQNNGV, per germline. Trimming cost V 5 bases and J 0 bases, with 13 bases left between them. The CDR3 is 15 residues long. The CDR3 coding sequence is TGTGCCAGCAGCGCCCTTCTGAGGAACCAAGAGACCCAGTACTTC. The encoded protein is CASSALLRNQETQYF. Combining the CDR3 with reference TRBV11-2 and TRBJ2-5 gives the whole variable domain EAGVAQSPRYKIIEKRQSVAFWCNPISGHATLYWYQQILGQGPKLLIQFQNNGVVDDSQLPKDRFSAERLKGVDSTLKIQPAKLEDSAVYLCASSALLRNQETQYFGPGTRLLVL.

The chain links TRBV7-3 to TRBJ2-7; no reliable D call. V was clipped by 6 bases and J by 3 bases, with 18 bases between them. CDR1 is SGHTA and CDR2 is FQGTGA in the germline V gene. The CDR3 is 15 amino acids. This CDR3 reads CASSLGSQDRYEQYF. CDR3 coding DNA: TGTGCCAGCAGTCTCGGATCCCAGGATCGCTACGAGCAGTACTTC.

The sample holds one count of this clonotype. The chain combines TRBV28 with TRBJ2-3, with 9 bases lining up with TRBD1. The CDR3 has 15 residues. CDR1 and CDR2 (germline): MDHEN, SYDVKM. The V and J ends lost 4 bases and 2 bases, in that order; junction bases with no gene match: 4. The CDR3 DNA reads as TGTGCCAGCAGTTCGGACAGGGGAGACACAGATACGCAGTATTTT. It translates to CASSSDRGDTDTQYF.

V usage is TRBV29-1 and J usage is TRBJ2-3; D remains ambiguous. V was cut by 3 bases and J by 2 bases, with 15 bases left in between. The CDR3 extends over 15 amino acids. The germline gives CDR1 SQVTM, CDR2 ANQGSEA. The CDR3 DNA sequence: TGCAGCGTTGATATTAGGCGCCAGACCACAGATACGCAGTATTTT. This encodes CSVDIRRQTTDTQYF.

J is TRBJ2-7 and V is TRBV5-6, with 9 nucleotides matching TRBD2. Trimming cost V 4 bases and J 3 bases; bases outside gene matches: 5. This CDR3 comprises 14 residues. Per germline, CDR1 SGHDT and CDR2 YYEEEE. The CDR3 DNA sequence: TGTGCCAGCAGCCCCAGCGGGGGGATCTACGAGCAGTACTTC. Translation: CASSPSGGIYEQYF.

CDR3: CSARRQGRGTEAFF. The DNA for the CDR3 is TGCAGTGCCAGAAGGCAGGGGAGGGGAACTGAAGCTTTCTTT. V is TRBV20-1 and J is TRBJ1-1; possible D gene TRBD1, 6 bases. The CDR3 totals 14 residues. The germline CDR1 and CDR2 sequences are DFQATT and SNEGSKA (reference sequence). Trimming took off 6 bases at V and 5 bases at J, with 19 bases between the two ends.

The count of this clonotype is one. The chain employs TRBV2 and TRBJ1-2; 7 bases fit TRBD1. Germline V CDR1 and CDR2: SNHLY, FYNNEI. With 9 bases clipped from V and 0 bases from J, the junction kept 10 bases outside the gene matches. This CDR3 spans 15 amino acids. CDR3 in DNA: TGTGCCAGTTCGAACTCGGGACAGCCTAACTATGGCTACACCTTC. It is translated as CASSNSGQPNYGYTF.

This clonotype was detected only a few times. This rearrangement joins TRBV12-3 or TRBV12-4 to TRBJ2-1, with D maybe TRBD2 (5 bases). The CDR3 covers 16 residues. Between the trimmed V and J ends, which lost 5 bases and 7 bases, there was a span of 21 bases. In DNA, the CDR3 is TGTGCCAGCAGTCCATTGGCGGGTGGGATTGGGAATGAGCAGTTCTTC. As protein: CASSPLAGGIGNEQFF.

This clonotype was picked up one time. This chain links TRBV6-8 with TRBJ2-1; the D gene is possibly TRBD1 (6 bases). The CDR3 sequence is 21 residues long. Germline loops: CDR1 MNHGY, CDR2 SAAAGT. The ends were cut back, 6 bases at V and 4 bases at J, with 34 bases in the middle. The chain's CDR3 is CASSPGLILESGQPRYNEQFF. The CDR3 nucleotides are TGTGCCAGCAGCCCCGGACTGATCTTGGAATCAGGACAGCCCCGTTACAATGAGCAGTTCTTC.

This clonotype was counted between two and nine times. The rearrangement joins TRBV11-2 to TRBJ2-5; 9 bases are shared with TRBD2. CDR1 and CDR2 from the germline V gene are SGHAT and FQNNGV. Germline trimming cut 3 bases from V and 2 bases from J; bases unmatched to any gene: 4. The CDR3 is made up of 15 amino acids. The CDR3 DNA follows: TGTGCCAGCAGCTTGACTAGCGGACCGCAAGAGACCCAGTACTTC. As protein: CASSLTSGPQETQYF.

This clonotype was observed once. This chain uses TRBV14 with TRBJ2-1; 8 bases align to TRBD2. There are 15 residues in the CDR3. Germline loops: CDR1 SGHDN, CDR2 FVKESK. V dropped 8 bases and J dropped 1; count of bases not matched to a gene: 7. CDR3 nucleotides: TGTGCCAGCCGTGGTGCGGGGGGTTCCTACAATGAGCAGTTCTTC. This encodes CASRGAGGSYNEQFF. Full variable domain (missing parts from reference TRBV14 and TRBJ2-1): EAGVTQFPSHSVIEKGQTVTLRCDPISGHDNLYWYRRVMGKEIKFLLHFVKESKQDESGMPNNRFLAERTGGTYSTLKVQPAELEDSGVYFCASRGAGGSYNEQFFGPGTRLTVL.

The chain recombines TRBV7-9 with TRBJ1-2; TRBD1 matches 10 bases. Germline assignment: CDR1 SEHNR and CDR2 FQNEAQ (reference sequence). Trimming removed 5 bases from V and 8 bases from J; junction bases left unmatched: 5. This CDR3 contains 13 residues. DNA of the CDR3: TGTGCCAGCAGCGACAGGGGGCCGGAGGGCTACACCTTC. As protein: CASSDRGPEGYTF.

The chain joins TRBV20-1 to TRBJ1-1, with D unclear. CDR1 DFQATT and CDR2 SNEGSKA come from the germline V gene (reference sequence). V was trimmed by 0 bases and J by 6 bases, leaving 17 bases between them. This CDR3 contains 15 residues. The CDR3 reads CSARDPRALTPEAFF. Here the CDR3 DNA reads TGCAGTGCTAGAGACCCCCGGGCCCTTACACCTGAAGCTTTCTTT.

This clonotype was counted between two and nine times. CDR3 DNA sequence: TGTGCCAGCAGCTGGGATAGCGGGAGAACCTACAATGAGCAGTTCTTC. Its protein product is CASSWDSGRTYNEQFF. This chain uses TRBV11-2 with TRBJ2-1; 9 bases map to TRBD2. The J segment lost 2 bases and the V segment lost 4 bases, leaving 6 bases of the junction unmatched. The CDR3 totals 16 residues. Germline assignment: CDR1 SGHAT and CDR2 FQNNGV.